These 26 T cell receptor beta chains share one sample of origin, sequenced in a study of OX40 agonist ivuxolimab in advanced cancers. TCRdb keeps only in-frame clones here, not all; method: immunoSEQ multiplex PCR. The sample lists more than 40,000 clones, 65% to 85% occurring once. The material sequenced was CD4+ or CD8+ T cells sorted from blood, taken in a trial of the OX40 agonist ivuxolimab. The receptors stem from an adult with an advanced solid tumor such as melanoma, head and neck, liver or kidney cancer.

This clone has just one count. The chain joins TRBV5-1 to TRBJ1-2; the D is unclear. The V gene lost 4 bases and the J gene lost 0 bases, with 13 bases spanning the gap. The CDR3 is 15 amino acids. Germline V gives CDR1 SGHRS, CDR2 YFSETQ. The CDR3 DNA sequence: TGCGCCAGCAGCCCGTCGGCCGAAGCTAACTATGGCTACACCTTC. It codes for CASSPSAEANYGYTF.

This clone was detected only once. V usage is TRBV10-3 and J usage is TRBJ2-3, with a tentative D call TRBD2 (5 bases). CDR1 and CDR2 (germline): ENHRY, SYGVKD. Trimming removed 4 bases at V and 0 bases at J, with 11 bases between. The CDR3 has 15 residues. Here the CDR3 reads CAISVSSLSTDTQYF. The CDR3 bases are TGTGCCATCAGTGTGTCTAGCCTCAGCACAGATACGCAGTATTTT.

The rearrangement joins TRBV15 to TRBJ1-4; weak D call: TRBD1 (6 bases). V lost 1 base and J 8 bases, leaving 11 bases between the germline ends. The germline gives CDR1 LNHNV, CDR2 YYDKDF (reference sequence). The CDR3 covers 14 residues. For the CDR3, the DNA is TGTGCCACCAGCAGAGTAGGGGGAGTCGAAAAACTGTTTTTT. This sequence encodes CATSRVGGVEKLFF. Full variable domain (remainder filled in from reference TRBV15 and TRBJ1-4): DAMVIQNPRYQVTQFGKPVTLSCSQTLNHNVMYWYQQKSSQAPKLLFHYYDKDFNNEADTPDNFQSRRPNTSFCFLDIRSPGLGDTAMYLCATSRVGGVEKLFFGSGTQLSVL.

The gene calls are TRBV9 and TRBJ2-7; 9 bases match TRBD1. Unmatched junction bases numbered 8, after V lost 4 bases and J lost 6 bases. Germline values: CDR1 SGDLS, CDR2 YYNGEE. The CDR3 covers 14 residues. CDR3 protein: CASSINRGQSEQYF. DNA for the CDR3: TGTGCCAGCAGCATTAACAGGGGGCAATCCGAGCAGTACTTC.

The chain uses TRBV9 and TRBJ2-2, with TRBD2 matching over 7 bases. In germline, CDR1 is SGDLS, CDR2 YYNGEE. The CDR3 is 14 amino acids. V gave up 7 bases and J gave up 0 bases; unmatched junction bases: 3. This CDR3 reads CASGGRTNTGELFF. CDR3 bases: TGTGCCAGCGGCGGGAGAACGAACACCGGGGAGCTGTTTTTT.

The chain joins TRBV6-5 to TRBJ1-2; no firm D call. With 5 bases removed from V and 6 bases from J, the gap between germline ends came to 19 bases. From germline, CDR1 is MNHEY and CDR2 SVGAGI. This CDR3 is built from 15 residues. The CDR3 sequence: CASSGGQFRGHGYTF. As DNA, the CDR3 is TGTGCCAGCAGTGGAGGCCAATTTCGGGGTCATGGCTACACCTTC.

The V gene is TRBV4-2, the J gene TRBJ2-5; 10 nucleotides line up with TRBD2. Germline CDR1 reads LGHNA; CDR2 reads YNFKEQ. The junction had 7 bases not matched to a gene; V was cut back by 4 bases and J by 5 bases. CDR3 length: 15 residues. This CDR3 is CASSPHLAGDETQYF. The CDR3 DNA sequence: TGTGCCAGCAGCCCTCATCTAGCGGGGGATGAGACCCAGTACTTC.

The rearrangement joins TRBV6-1 to TRBJ2-4; 9 positions agree with TRBD1. Trimming took 4 bases from V and 6 from J; bases not matched to a gene: 1. CDR1 and CDR2 from the germline V gene are MNHNS and SASEGT. CDR3 length equals 13 residues. CDR3 protein: CASSATGGNIQYF. The CDR3 DNA is TGTGCCAGCAGTGCGACAGGGGGAAACATTCAGTACTTC.

The J gene is TRBJ2-5, the V gene TRBV9; TRBD2 matches 7 bases. The V segment lost 4 bases and the J segment 5 bases; nucleotides outside the gene matches: 8. The CDR3 has 14 residues. The V gene's germline CDR1 is SGDLS and CDR2 YYNGEE. DNA for the CDR3: TGTGCCAGCAGCTATAGCGGGCAAACGGAGACCCAGTACTTC. It translates to CASSYSGQTETQYF.

This sequence joins TRBV25-1 and TRBJ2-5; D is ambiguous. The CDR3 is 13 residues long. Germline V gives CDR1 MGHDK, CDR2 SYGVNS. The V gene lost 7 bases and the J gene lost 7 bases, with 16 bases spanning the gap. The CDR3 spells CASTEGPLRTQYF. In DNA, the CDR3 is TGTGCCAGCACCGAAGGACCCCTGAGGACCCAGTACTTC.

The genes are TRBV5-1 and TRBJ2-7; 8 nucleotides line up with TRBD1. Trimming took 2 bases from V and 4 from J; bases not matched to a gene: 5. Germline V gives CDR1 SGHRS, CDR2 YFSETQ. The CDR3 extends over 14 amino acids. CDR3 sequence reads: CASSFRDRLYEQYF. CDR3 bases: TGCGCCAGCAGCTTTCGGGACAGGTTGTACGAGCAGTACTTC.

The chain links TRBV6-5 to TRBJ2-7; TRBD2 is a possible D gene (6 bases). V gave up 7 bases and J gave up 4 bases, with 14 bases separating them. This CDR3 region has 13 residues. The V gene's germline CDR1 is MNHEY and CDR2 SVGAGI. DNA of the CDR3: TGTGCCAGCACCAATCTCGGGGGTTACGAGCAGTACTTC. This sequence encodes CASTNLGGYEQYF.

The chain joins TRBV2 to TRBJ2-6, with 7 bases identical to TRBD2. V gave up 7 bases and J gave up 4 bases; unmatched junction bases: 7. In germline, CDR1 is SNHLY, CDR2 FYNNEI. CDR3 length: 15 residues. The CDR3 DNA reads TGTGCCAGCATCCCGGGGGGTAACGGGGCCAACGTCCTGACTTTC. Encoded protein: CASIPGGNGANVLTF.

The rearrangement joins TRBV7-8 to TRBJ1-2, with D unresolved. The CDR3 totals 13 residues. Germline V gene sequence: CDR1 SGHVS, CDR2 FQNEAQ. The V end lost 1 base, the J end lost 2 bases, and 5 bases lay between the germline ends. The DNA for the CDR3 is TGTGCCAGCAGCTTAGGGCCCAACTATGGCTACACCTTC. Protein: CASSLGPNYGYTF.

The chain carries TRBV7-8 and TRBJ2-3, with 7 positions matching TRBD1. From germline, CDR1 is SGHVS and CDR2 FQNEAQ. V trimming: 4 bases; J trimming: 4 bases; junction bases outside the gene matches: 8. CDR3 size: 15 residues. In nucleotides, the CDR3 is TGTGCCAGCAGCTACCGGGACAGACTTCCAGATACGCAGTATTTT. Translation gives CASSYRDRLPDTQYF.

The chain combines TRBV7-9 with TRBJ2-7; perhaps TRBD1 as D (6 bases). The CDR3 extends over 13 amino acids. The V and J ends lost 5 bases and 1 base respectively, with 9 bases between them. Germline CDR1 reads SEHNR; CDR2 reads FQNEAQ (reference sequence). The CDR3 is CASSGQRSYEQYF. The CDR3 bases are TGTGCCAGCAGCGGACAGAGGTCCTACGAGCAGTACTTC. Using reference TRBV7-9 and TRBJ2-7 for the parts outside the CDR3, the full variable domain is DTGVSQNPRHKITKRGQNVTFRCDPISEHNRLYWYRQTLGQGPEFLTYFQNEAQLEKSRLLSDRFSAERPKGSFSTLEIQRTEQGDSAMYLCASSGQRSYEQYFGPGTRLTVT.

This clone was recorded a few times. The V and J genes are TRBV19 and TRBJ1-5; TRBD1 matches 7 bases. Germline CDR1 LNHDA, CDR2 SQIVND (reference sequence). Losses at the gene ends were 4 bases for V and 4 bases for J; bases not matched to a gene: 7. The CDR3 spans 15 residues. The CDR3 region has the DNA TGTGCCAGTAGTACCCCGACAGGGAGAAATCAGCCCCAGCATTTT. This encodes CASSTPTGRNQPQHF.

The V call is TRBV2, the J call TRBJ1-2, with D tentatively TRBD1 (5 bases). This CDR3 is built from 14 residues. V was clipped by 8 bases and J by 2 bases, with 15 bases between them. Germline CDR1 is SNHLY and CDR2 is FYNNEI. This CDR3 is CASLKGGENYGYTF. The CDR3 DNA reads TGTGCCAGCCTCAAGGGAGGGGAAAACTATGGCTACACCTTC.

This CDR3 reads CAWRHRGGTNTEAFF. The DNA for the CDR3 is TGTGCCTGGAGGCACAGGGGAGGCACGAACACTGAAGCTTTCTTT. The chain employs TRBV30 and TRBJ1-1; 7 bases match TRBD1. V lost 3 bases and J lost 1; bases outside the gene matches: 8. The V gene's germline CDR1 is GTSNPN and CDR2 SVGIG (reference sequence). This CDR3 region has 15 residues.

As for this clone: Germline is not matched at one junction end, which may reflect a read error. The CDR3 loop reads CASSARQGTDSLPVDF. The CDR3 nucleotides are TGTGCCAGCTCAGCTCGACAGGGGACGGATTCTCTCCCGGTGGACTTC. The chain uses TRBV18 and TRBJ1-2; 8 bases align to TRBD1. The length of the CDR3 is 16 residues. Germline-derived CDR1 and CDR2 are KGHSH and LQKENI.

This chain links TRBV5-1 with TRBJ2-1, with 8 bases lining up with TRBD1. Unmatched junction bases numbered 11, after V lost 6 bases and J lost 0 bases. CDR1 is SGHRS, CDR2 YFSETQ, per germline. This CDR3 contains 17 residues. The CDR3 DNA reads TGCGCCAGCACCATACAGGGGGGCCTTAGCTCCTACAATGAGCAGTTCTTC. Translation: CASTIQGGLSSYNEQFF.

The genes are TRBV2 and TRBJ1-2; 7 nucleotides match TRBD1. Germline lookup yields CDR1 SNHLY and CDR2 FYNNEI. This CDR3 has 15 amino acids. J lost 5 bases, V lost 6 bases, and 12 bases had no gene match. The CDR3 reads CASRLTDRIYYGYTF. In nucleotides, the CDR3 is TGTGCCAGCAGGCTAACGGACAGGATCTATTATGGCTACACCTTC.

This chain connects TRBV2 to TRBJ1-1; D uncertain. Germline V gives CDR1 SNHLY, CDR2 FYNNEI. The CDR3 runs to 14 residues. The V gene lost 8 bases and the J gene lost 0 bases, with 13 bases spanning the gap. CDR3 in DNA: TGTGCCAGCGCCCGGACTCTCATGAACACTGAAGCTTTCTTT. Protein: CASARTLMNTEAFF.

This clone occurred once. The CDR3 spells CARLLASGQFF. CDR3 bases: TGTGCCAGGCTATTAGCTTCAGGGCAGTTCTTC. V and J are TRBV2 and TRBJ2-1; no definite D call. Per the germline V gene, CDR1 is SNHLY and CDR2 is FYNNEI. V lost 9 bases to trimming and J lost 12 bases, with 15 bases between them. There are 11 residues in the CDR3. Supplemented by reference TRBV2 and TRBJ2-1, the full variable domain reads EPEVTQTPSHQVTQMGQEVILRCVPISNHLYFYWYRQILGQKVEFLVSFYNNEISEKSEIFDDQFSVERPDGSNFTLKIRSTKLEDSAMYFCARLLASGQFFGPGTRLTVL.

This chain uses TRBV5-6 with TRBJ1-2, with D tentatively TRBD1 (6 bases). Germline CDR1 and CDR2: SGHDT and YYEEEE. This CDR3 has 14 residues. With 7 bases removed from V and 7 bases from J, the gap between germline ends came to 20 bases. The CDR3 bases are TGTGCCAGCGCCCGGGGGAATACAGGGAGTGGCTACACCTTC. This encodes CASARGNTGSGYTF.

The chain links TRBV11-3 to TRBJ2-2; 7 nucleotides align to TRBD1. Trimming at V came to 4 bases and at J to 1 base, leaving 3 bases not matched to a gene. Per germline, CDR1 SGHNT and CDR2 YENEEA. The CDR3 is 15 residues long. The CDR3 nucleotides are TGTGCCAGCAGCTCCCGACAGGGGAACACCGGGGAGCTGTTTTTT. Its protein product is CASSSRQGNTGELFF. Full variable domain (remainder filled in from reference TRBV11-3 and TRBJ2-2): EAGVVQSPRYKIIEKKQPVAFWCNPISGHNTLYWYLQNLGQGPELLIRYENEEAVDDSQLPKDRFSAERLKGVDSTLKIQPAELGDSAVYLCASSSRQGNTGELFFGEGSRLTVL.